One and the same sample provided the 13 T cell receptor beta chains below, sequenced in a study of shared T cell receptors in the human thymus. TCRdb's copy holds only in-frame clones and misses some; the assay was immunoSEQ multiplex PCR. The top ten clones hold about 0.0094% of a sample with about 660,000 clones, roughly 86% of them seen once. This sample also belongs to another study, concerning human thymus T cells.

Sequencing input: thymocytes. Source of these receptors: a boy under three years old with a congenital heart defect.

The rearrangement joins TRBV20-1 to TRBJ1-1; TRBD1 agrees at 7 bases. V lost 6 bases to trimming and J lost 10 bases; unmatched junction nucleotides: 8. The CDR3 covers 11 residues. Germline values: CDR1 DFQATT, CDR2 SNEGSKA (reference sequence). Here the CDR3 reads CSAQPQGTAFF. Written as DNA, the CDR3 is TGCAGTGCCCAGCCACAGGGGACAGCTTTCTTT.

The chain employs TRBV7-6 and TRBJ2-7; 13 bases are shared with TRBD2. CDR1 is SGHVS and CDR2 is FNYEAQ in the germline V gene. The CDR3 contains 16 residues. J was trimmed by 3 bases and V by 5 bases; bases with no gene match: 7. The CDR3 DNA reads as TGTGCCAGCAGCCCACAACTAGCGGGGGGGGACTACGAGCAGTACTTC. Encoded protein: CASSPQLAGGDYEQYF.

V gene TRBV14 combines with J gene TRBJ2-5; TRBD1 is a possible D gene (5 bases). Looked up from germline, CDR1 is SGHDN and CDR2 is FVKESK. Trimming took 8 bases from V and 7 from J, leaving 14 bases between them. The CDR3 length is 12 residues. The DNA of the CDR3 is TGTGCCAGCTCCAGACAGTGGGGGACCCAGTACTTC. Translating gives CASSRQWGTQYF.

This clone showed up just a few times. The J gene is TRBJ1-2, the V gene TRBV20-1; D is ambiguous. V shed 7 bases and J shed 5 bases, with 11 bases lying between them. From germline, CDR1 is DFQATT and CDR2 SNEGSKA (reference sequence). The CDR3 is 11 amino acids. CDR3 DNA: TGCAGTGTCCCCCTAGAGTATGGCTACACCTTC. This gives the protein CSVPLEYGYTF.

The genes are TRBV6-6 and TRBJ2-1, with D unclear. The CDR3 loop spans 13 amino acids. V was trimmed by 8 bases and J by 2 bases, leaving 10 bases between them. CDR1 is MNHNY and CDR2 is SVGAGI in the germline V gene (reference sequence). The CDR3 DNA is TGTGCCAGCGGCGGCGGTACCTACAATGAGCAGTTCTTC. This sequence encodes CASGGGTYNEQFF.

This chain joins TRBV2 and TRBJ1-2, with D perhaps matching TRBD1 (5 bases). The CDR3 spans 13 residues. The germline CDR1 and CDR2 sequences are SNHLY and FYNNEI. V lost 4 bases, J lost 6 bases, and 12 bases lay in between. CDR3 coding DNA: TGTGCCAGCAGTGCAGGGCTTTCCGATGGCTACACCTTC. Its translation: CASSAGLSDGYTF.

As concerns this clone: Mismatch with germline at one junction end may stem from a read error. This sample also contains other DNA sequences that code for the same CDR3. The chain has TRBV5-6 and TRBJ1-6; 7 bases align to TRBD1. CDR1 and CDR2 (germline): SGHDT, YYEEEE. There are 15 residues in the CDR3. The chain's CDR3 is CATRPSGQNNSPLHF. CDR3 in DNA: TGTGCCACAAGGCCCTCGGGACAGAATAATTCCCCCCTCCACTTT.

This clone was seen a few times. The rearrangement uses TRBV5-1 and TRBJ2-1, with TRBD2 matching 11 bases. The trim removed 0 bases at V and 7 bases at J, leaving 6 bases unmatched. Germline loops: CDR1 SGHRS, CDR2 YFSETQ. The CDR3 sequence is 16 residues long. In DNA form, the CDR3 reads TGCGCCAGCAGCTTGGGTAGCGGGGGGGCGAATAATGAGCAGTTCTTC. It specifies CASSLGSGGANNEQFF.

The CDR3: CASSLSGTGGYYEQYF. The DNA for the CDR3 is TGTGCCAGCAGCCTATCCGGGACAGGGGGTTACTACGAGCAGTACTTC. V is TRBV9 and J is TRBJ2-7, with 11 bases lining up with TRBD1. Germline V gene data show CDR1 as SGDLS and CDR2 as YYNGEE. Trimming cost V 4 bases and J 3 bases; bases outside gene matches: 9. The CDR3 spans 16 residues.

The chain's CDR3 is CSVLRDRETEAFF. The CDR3 DNA reads as TGCAGCGTTTTGCGGGACAGGGAAACTGAAGCTTTCTTT. The chain joins TRBV29-1 to TRBJ1-1; 9 bases are a match to TRBD1. The CDR3 runs to 13 residues. Per the germline V gene, CDR1 is SQVTM and CDR2 is ANQGSEA. The V segment lost 5 bases and the J segment 5 bases; nucleotides outside the gene matches: 6.

The chain recombines TRBV6-1 with TRBJ2-7; 7 bases match TRBD1. Germline CDR1 reads MNHNS; CDR2 reads SASEGT. With V trimmed by 4 bases and J by 1 base, 10 bases remained unmatched. CDR3 length: 16 residues. CDR3 DNA: TGTGCCAGCAGTGCAGACACCGGGACAGAGTCCTACGAGCAGTACTTC. This encodes CASSADTGTESYEQYF.

This chain's CDR3 is CASSSHRSLSGRARGTQYF. CDR3 sequence (DNA): TGTGCCAGCAGCTCCCACCGATCCCTTAGCGGGAGGGCCCGTGGTACGCAGTATTTT. The chain employs TRBV7-2 and TRBJ2-3, with 11 nucleotides matching TRBD2. Per the germline V gene, CDR1 is SGHTA and CDR2 is FQGNSA. With 4 bases clipped from V and 8 bases from J, the junction kept 20 bases outside the gene matches. The CDR3 loop spans 19 amino acids.

This chain connects TRBV6-1 to TRBJ1-2; TRBD1 aligns across 8 bases. Unmatched junction bases numbered 10, after V lost 7 bases and J lost 9 bases. This CDR3 contains 13 residues. Germline CDR1 and CDR2: MNHNS and SASEGT. CDR3 bases: TGTGCCAGCACTCGGGACAGGAAGAGTTGCTACACCTTC. As protein: CASTRDRKSCYTF.